The clone carrying this T cell receptor beta chain has only a few counts. Its antigen remains unknown. The sample is drawn from a study of vaccination and CD4 T cells after COVID-19. Findings of the study overall: Spike mono-reactivity applied to 304 of 307 vaccine-specific clones detected in convalescent patients. No early post-infection timepoints were studied, and convalescent patients studied were relatively few.

Treatment described: approximately nine-day PBMC culture with coronavirus spike peptide pools or control peptides (ViraFEST assay). Researchers collected the unexposed donor's CD4+ T cells before the COVID-19 pandemic (2011-2018). Following culture for more than eight days, CD4+ T cells were isolated by negative selection. The Oncomine TCR Beta short-read assay generated sequence data from the DNA of cultured CD4+ T cells. TCRdb fed the PCR reads into MiXCR, producing one record per CDR3 protein. Of fewer than 8,000 distinct CDR3 sequences listed, less than 40% are singletons. This receptor was obtained from a human donor in good health. Sequencing used CD4+ T cells from blood, cultured in vitro.

The CDR3 loop is CASSLDRVLETQYF. The DNA of the CDR3 is TGTGCCAGCAGCTTAGACAGGGTACTAGAGACCCAGTACTTC. The chain recombines TRBV7-9 with TRBJ2-5; possibly TRBD1 for D (6 bases). CDR1 is SEHNR and CDR2 is FQNEAQ in the germline V gene (reference sequence). The CDR3 is made up of 14 amino acids. V dropped 1 base and J dropped 4 bases, with 10 bases sitting between them.